A selection of T cell receptor beta chains follows, all from one sample in a study of OX40 agonist ivuxolimab in advanced cancers. TCRdb's table, derived via immunoSEQ multiplex PCR, lists solely in-frame clones and lacks some. There are approximately 54,000 clones in the sample; under 95% occur only once, and over 7.5% lies in the top ten. The input for sequencing was CD4+ or CD8+ T cells sorted from blood, taken in a trial of the OX40 agonist ivuxolimab. The receptors were sampled from an adult with an advanced solid tumor such as melanoma, head and neck, liver or kidney cancer. CDR3s include the opening cysteine and the closing phenylalanine or tryptophan. D genes are given only for firm matches. Rows may omit the clone size; those that give it use once, few, many or a size class.

V gene,clone size,J gene,D gene,CDR3 protein,CDR3 DNA
TRBV4-3,once,TRBJ2-5,TRBD1,CASSQDRGQQETQYF,TGCGCCAGCAGCCAAGATAGGGGACAGCAAGAGACCCAGTACTTC
TRBV9,.,TRBJ1-5,.,CASSRGGNQPQHF,TGTGCCAGCAGCCGCGGAGGTAATCAGCCCCAGCATTTT
TRBV5-1,.,TRBJ1-1,.,CASSSPVEGNTEAFF,TGCGCCAGCAGTTCTCCGGTGGAGGGGAACACTGAAGCTTTCTTT
TRBV7-6,.,TRBJ2-2,.,CASSLRLNTGELFF,TGTGCCAGCAGCTTAAGGCTAAACACCGGGGAGCTGTTTTTT
TRBV11-2,.,TRBJ2-7,.,CASSTGGNYEQYF,TGTGCCAGCAGTACTGGCGGGAACTACGAGCAGTACTTC
TRBV7-9,few,TRBJ2-7,.,CAVTRPFYEQYF,TGTGCCGTGACCCGGCCGTTCTACGAGCAGTACTTC
TRBV19,.,TRBJ1-5,.,CASTLGRQPQHF,TGTGCCAGTACACTGGGTCGTCAGCCCCAGCATTTT
TRBV29-1,.,TRBJ2-1,TRBD2,CSVPLSGKSSYNEQFF,TGCAGCGTCCCCCTTAGCGGGAAGTCGTCCTACAATGAGCAGTTCTTC
TRBV4-1,.,TRBJ2-7,.,CASSQDTWSGDEQYF,TGCGCCAGCAGCCAAGACACCTGGTCAGGGGACGAGCAGTACTTC
TRBV19,.,TRBJ2-7,.,CASSIAQTYEQYF,TGTGCCAGTAGTATCGCCCAGACCTACGAGCAGTACTTC
TRBV7-9,.,TRBJ2-3,.,CASSLVLTGDTQYF,TGTGCCAGCAGCTTAGTGCTGACTGGGGATACGCAGTATTTT
TRBV7-9,.,TRBJ2-7,.,CASSEPGERHPTGQYF,TGTGCCAGCAGCGAACCAGGGGAACGTCACCCTACGGGGCAGTACTTC
TRBV6-6,.,TRBJ1-2,.,CASSYSGGLGGYTF,TGTGCCAGCAGTTACTCGGGAGGCCTAGGTGGCTACACCTTC
TRBV6-5,.,TRBJ2-7,.,CASSYIGPTYEQYF,TGTGCCAGCAGTTACATTGGCCCCACCTACGAGCAGTACTTC
TRBV5-4,.,TRBJ1-2,.,CASSLGTAGSPYGYTF,TGTGCCAGCAGCTTGGGGACCGCCGGGTCACCCTATGGCTACACCTTC
TRBV7-8,.,TRBJ1-5,TRBD1,CASSPTGGLLGAQHF,TGTGCCAGCAGCCCGACAGGGGGCCTCCTCGGGGCCCAGCATTTT
TRBV6-4,.,TRBJ2-3,TRBD2,CASSDSASGNTDTQYF,TGTGCCAGCAGTGACTCTGCTAGCGGAAACACAGATACGCAGTATTTT